Following are 8 T cell receptor beta chains from one sample sequenced in a study of T cells and copy number aberrations in small-cell lung cancer. Sequencing used immunoSEQ multiplex PCR; TCRdb keeps in-frame clones, though not all of them. The profile covers 8,500 to 10,000 clones, with about 79% appearing a single time and under 35% taken by the ten largest. The sequenced sample consisted of normal tissue next to the tumor. These receptors were collected from a man aged 60-69 years with small cell lung cancer.

This clone was picked up a small number of times. The J gene is TRBJ1-1, the V gene TRBV10-1; 9 bases align to TRBD1. V dropped 5 bases and J dropped 4; count of bases not matched to a gene: 8. The CDR3 is 15 residues long. The germline gives CDR1 WNHNN, CDR2 SYGVQD (reference sequence). CDR3 protein: CASSPTMDRGTEAFF. DNA of the CDR3: TGCGCCAGCAGTCCCACTATGGACAGGGGCACTGAAGCTTTCTTT.

The chain links TRBV9 to TRBJ2-7, with 7 nucleotides matching TRBD1. CDR1 and CDR2 (germline): SGDLS, YYNGEE. Trimming cost V 0 bases and J 7 bases; bases outside gene matches: 10. CDR3 length equals 15 residues. The CDR3 region has the DNA TGTGCCAGCAGCGTAGGAGGGGGCGCAGGCGGAGAGCAGTACTTC. It translates to CASSVGGGAGGEQYF.

The genes are TRBV21-1 and TRBJ2-6; the table's D call, TRBD1, has no DNA check behind it. TRBV21-1 is recorded as a pseudogene. This CDR3 region has 21 residues. The CDR3 nucleotides read TGTGCCAGCAGCAAAGAGGCAGCGACAGAACGAACCCCCTCTGGGGCCAACGTCCTGACTTTC. Translating it yields CASSKEAATERTPSGANVLTF.

The CDR3 reads CASWPGGAFTYEQYF. The CDR3 nucleotides are TGTGCCAGCTGGCCCGGCGGAGCCTTCACCTACGAGCAGTACTTC. The chain has TRBV27 and TRBJ2-7; D gene uncertain. The V gene lost 8 bases and the J gene lost 2 bases, with 19 bases spanning the gap. The germline CDR1 and CDR2 sequences are MNHEY and SMNVEV (reference sequence). The CDR3 runs 15 residues.

The rearrangement joins TRBV27 to TRBJ2-3, with D possibly TRBD2 on 5 matching bases. The CDR3 totals 15 residues. The V end was cut by 2 bases, the J end by 5 bases, with 14 bases between. Per the germline V gene, CDR1 is MNHEY and CDR2 is SMNVEV (reference sequence). The CDR3 DNA reads TGTGCCAGCAGTTTAAGCCCCCTTAGCGAAGATACGCAGTATTTT. Protein sequence: CASSLSPLSEDTQYF.

This chain connects TRBV2 to TRBJ2-5, with 7 bases identical to TRBD2. J was trimmed by 4 bases and V by 5 bases; bases with no gene match: 10. Germline V gene data show CDR1 as SNHLY and CDR2 as FYNNEI. CDR3 length equals 15 residues. CDR3 nucleotides: TGTGCCAGCAGTCTCCTGGCGGGAGTCTTAGAGACCCAGTACTTC. Translating gives CASSLLAGVLETQYF.

V gene TRBV2 combines with J gene TRBJ2-2; 11 positions agree with TRBD2. The CDR3 covers 16 residues. The J segment lost 4 bases and the V segment lost 2 bases, leaving 3 bases of the junction unmatched. Germline V lookup: CDR1 SNHLY, CDR2 FYNNEI. As DNA, the CDR3 is TGTGCCAGCAGTGAAACTAGCGGGAGAGCCACCGGGGAGCTGTTTTTT. Translating it yields CASSETSGRATGELFF. Based on the CDR3 plus reference TRBV2 and TRBJ2-2, the full variable domain is EPEVTQTPSHQVTQMGQEVILRCVPISNHLYFYWYRQILGQKVEFLVSFYNNEISEKSEIFDDQFSVERPDGSNFTLKIRSTKLEDSAMYFCASSETSGRATGELFFGEGSRLTVL.

The V gene is TRBV6-1, the J gene TRBJ2-3; 13 bases are a match to TRBD2. The CDR3 spans 14 residues. Germline CDR1 and CDR2: MNHNS and SASEGT. J gave up 1 base and V 8 bases, and 0 bases lay outside the gene matches. Here the CDR3 DNA reads TGTGCCAGCGGACTAGCGGGGGGCACAGATACGCAGTATTTT. Amino acid sequence: CASGLAGGTDTQYF.